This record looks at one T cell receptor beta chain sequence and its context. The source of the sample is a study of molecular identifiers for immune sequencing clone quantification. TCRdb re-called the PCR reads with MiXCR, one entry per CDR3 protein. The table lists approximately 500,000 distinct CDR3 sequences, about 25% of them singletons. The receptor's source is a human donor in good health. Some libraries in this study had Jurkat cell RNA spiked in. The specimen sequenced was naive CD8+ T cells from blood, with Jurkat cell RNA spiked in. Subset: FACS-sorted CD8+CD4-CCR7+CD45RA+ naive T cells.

CDR3 region: CASSPNPGQNTPLHF. CDR3 in DNA: TGTGCCAGCAGCCCAAATCCGGGACAGAATACACCCCTCCACTTT. The gene calls are TRBV5-6 and TRBJ1-6; 7 bases map to TRBD1. Germline CDR1 is SGHDT and CDR2 is YYEEEE. With 4 bases clipped from V and 11 bases from J, the junction kept 12 bases outside the gene matches. This CDR3 has 15 amino acids. The full variable domain, its missing parts supplied by reference TRBV5-6 and TRBJ1-6, is DAGVTQSPTHLIKTRGQQVTLRCSPKSGHDTVSWYQQALGQGPQFIFQYYEEEERQRGNFPDRFSGHQFPNYSSELNVNALLLGDSALYLCASSPNPGQNTPLHFGNGTRLTVT.